A selection of T cell receptor beta chains follows, all from one sample in a study of T cell clones after liver transplantation. Data came from immunoSEQ multiplex PCR; TCRdb stores just in-frame clones and leaves some out. The sample lists about 51,000 clones, 86% occurring once. The input for sequencing was CD8+ T cells from blood, taken 12 months after liver transplant. Every receptor here comes from a human patient who received a liver transplant. The T cells may come from the graft donor. CDR3s include the opening cysteine and the closing phenylalanine or tryptophan. Fields, in order: V gene, D gene, clone size, J gene, CDR3 DNA, CDR3 protein. The D gene is left open where the match is weak. Size tells how often a clone was seen (once, few, many) or the class of an expanded clone, and some rows leave it out.

V: TRBV6-5; D: -; size: -; J: TRBJ1-1; DNA: TGTGCCAGCAGTTACTACCTTCGCACTGAAGCTTTCTTT; CDR3: CASSYYLRTEAFF
V: TRBV27; D: TRBD2; size: -; J: TRBJ2-7; DNA: TGTGCCAGCAGTTTGGGGACTAGCGGGATCTACGAGCAGTACTTC; CDR3: CASSLGTSGIYEQYF
V: TRBV5-4; D: -; size: -; J: TRBJ1-1; DNA: TGTGCCAGCAGCGGGAGGGGCAGGGGCACTGAAGCTTTCTTT; CDR3: CASSGRGRGTEAFF
V: TRBV2; D: -; size: few; J: TRBJ1-5; DNA: TGTGCCAGCAGGGCCCCCTGGGGCAATCAGCCCCAGCATTTT; CDR3: CASRAPWGNQPQHF
V: TRBV10-2; D: -; size: few; J: TRBJ1-2; DNA: TGCGCCAGTGGGGACGGCCAAGGTGGCTACACCTTC; CDR3: CASGDGQGGYTF
V: TRBV11-2; D: -; size: few; J: TRBJ1-2; DNA: TGTGCCAGCAGCTCAGGGGAGGGCTACACCTTC; CDR3: CASSSGEGYTF
V: TRBV6-1; D: TRBD1; size: -; J: TRBJ1-2; DNA: TGTGCCAGCAGTGATACGGAGACAGGGCCTCTTTATGGCTACACCTTC; CDR3: CASSDTETGPLYGYTF
V: TRBV6-1; D: -; size: few; J: TRBJ2-2; DNA: TGTGCCAGCAGACCCCTTGACAACACCGGGGAGCTGTTTTTT; CDR3: CASRPLDNTGELFF
V: TRBV5-1; D: -; size: -; J: TRBJ2-7; DNA: TGCGCCAGCAGCCATACGACCTTACCTCGCGAGGAGCAGTACTTC; CDR3: CASSHTTLPREEQYF
V: TRBV4-3; D: -; size: -; J: TRBJ2-7; DNA: TGCGCCAGCAGCCAATCGAGGGTCCCTAGCTCCTACGAGCAGTACTTC; CDR3: CASSQSRVPSSYEQYF
V: TRBV28; D: -; size: -; J: TRBJ2-1; DNA: TGTGCCAGCAGTTTATCGGGGGATCGCAATGAGCAGTTCTTC; CDR3: CASSLSGDRNEQFF
V: TRBV6-1; D: -; size: -; J: TRBJ2-5; DNA: TGTGCCAGCAGTGAAAATAAGCGCTTCCAAGAGACCCAGTACTTC; CDR3: CASSENKRFQETQYF
V: TRBV27; D: -; size: -; J: TRBJ1-1; DNA: TGTGCCAGCTCCTGGGGGCCTGCGGGTACTGAAGCTTTCTTT; CDR3: CASSWGPAGTEAFF
V: TRBV28; D: -; size: few; J: TRBJ2-7; DNA: TGTGCCAGCAGTTTTCCCGGGGAGGACTACGAGCAGTACTTC; CDR3: CASSFPGEDYEQYF
V: TRBV6-6; D: TRBD1; size: -; J: TRBJ1-2; DNA: TGTGCCAGCAGTTCCCTTACAGGGGAACGTGGCTACACCTTC; CDR3: CASSSLTGERGYTF
V: TRBV28; D: -; size: -; J: TRBJ1-5; DNA: TGTGCCAGCAGTTTAACAGTACAAGGAGGTCAGCCCCAGCATTTT; CDR3: CASSLTVQGGQPQHF
V: TRBV7-9; D: -; size: once; J: TRBJ1-1; DNA: TGTGCCAGCAGCCCACCGGTGGGGGGCAACACTGAAGCTTTCTTT; CDR3: CASSPPVGGNTEAFF
V: TRBV27; D: TRBD1; size: -; J: TRBJ1-2; DNA: TGTGCCAGCAGTCTTAGGACAGGGGGACACTATGGCTACACCTTC; CDR3: CASSLRTGGHYGYTF
V: TRBV7-9; D: -; size: -; J: TRBJ2-3; DNA: TGTGCCAGCAGCTATGGAGCGGTAAAGAGGTCAGATACGCAGTATTTT; CDR3: CASSYGAVKRSDTQYF
V: TRBV27; D: TRBD2; size: -; J: TRBJ2-4; DNA: TGTGCCAGCAGTGAAGGACTAGCGGGTCTAGCCAAAAACATTCAGTACTTC; CDR3: CASSEGLAGLAKNIQYF
V: TRBV9; D: -; size: -; J: TRBJ2-5; DNA: TGTGCCAGCAGCGTCGGACGGACCCAAGAGACCCAGTACTTC; CDR3: CASSVGRTQETQYF
V: TRBV18; D: -; size: -; J: TRBJ1-5; DNA: TGTGCCAGCTCAGCTCGGGGTAAGTATAGCAATCAGCCCCAGCATTTT; CDR3: CASSARGKYSNQPQHF
V: TRBV7-3; D: TRBD1; size: -; J: TRBJ2-5; DNA: TGTGCCAGCAGCTTAAGCGCAGGGGGCGCACGGGAGACCCAGTACTTC; CDR3: CASSLSAGGARETQYF
V: TRBV10-3; D: -; size: -; J: TRBJ2-2; DNA: TGTGCCATCAGTGGGCCATTACGGGCCGGGGAGCTGTTTTTT; CDR3: CAISGPLRAGELFF
V: TRBV4-1; D: -; size: -; J: TRBJ1-2; DNA: TGCGCCAGCAGCCAAGATCAGGTTAACTATGGCTACACCTTC; CDR3: CASSQDQVNYGYTF
V: TRBV27; D: -; size: -; J: TRBJ2-7; DNA: TGTGCCAGCAGTTTACGGGGGCCGGCCTACGAGCAGTACTTC; CDR3: CASSLRGPAYEQYF
V: TRBV27; D: -; size: -; J: TRBJ2-7; DNA: TGTGCCAGCAGTTTATCGGTGAAGGCAGTCGACGAGCAGTACTTC; CDR3: CASSLSVKAVDEQYF
V: TRBV7-8; D: -; size: -; J: TRBJ2-1; DNA: TGTGCCAGCAGCTTAGCGGTGGCGGGAACTGCCTACAATGAGCAGTTCTTC; CDR3: CASSLAVAGTAYNEQFF
V: TRBV19; D: TRBD2; size: -; J: TRBJ2-1; DNA: TGTGCCAGTAGTATCTTGGGGGGGGATTACAATGAGCAGTTCTTC; CDR3: CASSILGGDYNEQFF
V: TRBV5-6; D: -; size: -; J: TRBJ2-7; DNA: TGTGCCAGCAGCTTCGGTGGCGGCTACGAGCAGTACTTC; CDR3: CASSFGGGYEQYF
V: TRBV2; D: TRBD1; size: -; J: TRBJ2-7; DNA: TGTGCCAGCAGCGGGGAAGGGACAGAGGCCTCGTACGAGCAGTACTTC; CDR3: CASSGEGTEASYEQYF
V: TRBV27; D: TRBD2; size: -; J: TRBJ2-1; DNA: TGTGCCAGCAGTAGGACTAGCGTAGGCAATGAGCAGTTCTTC; CDR3: CASSRTSVGNEQFF
V: TRBV5-6; D: -; size: -; J: TRBJ2-7; DNA: TGTGCCAGCAGCCTTACAGGTTATACCTACGAGCAGTACTTC; CDR3: CASSLTGYTYEQYF
V: TRBV7-8; D: -; size: -; J: TRBJ1-1; DNA: TGTGCCAGCAGCTTAGGCAGGGCCACTGAAGCTTTCTTT; CDR3: CASSLGRATEAFF
V: TRBV7-9; D: TRBD1; size: -; J: TRBJ1-1; DNA: TGTGCCAGCAGCTCACCTTCAGGGGGTAGCACTGAAGCTTTCTTT; CDR3: CASSSPSGGSTEAFF
V: TRBV7-7; D: -; size: -; J: TRBJ2-3; DNA: TGTGCCAGCAGCTTAGTGAGCGGCCCAACGGATACGCAGTATTTT; CDR3: CASSLVSGPTDTQYF
V: TRBV10-1; D: TRBD1; size: -; J: TRBJ1-2; DNA: TGCGCCAGCAGTGATAAGACAGGGGATTCCTATGGCTACACCTTC; CDR3: CASSDKTGDSYGYTF
V: TRBV7-6; D: -; size: -; J: TRBJ2-3; DNA: TGTGCCAGCAGCTTAGCAGGTCGGGGCTTCACAGATACGCAGTATTTT; CDR3: CASSLAGRGFTDTQYF
V: TRBV6-1; D: -; size: -; J: TRBJ1-3; DNA: TGTGCCCTCAAGGGGGGGAGTACTGGAAACACCATATATTTT; CDR3: CALKGGSTGNTIYF
V: TRBV4-3; D: -; size: -; J: TRBJ1-5; DNA: TGCGCCAGCAGCCAAGATGGGGGAATGAGGCAGCCCCAGCATTTT; CDR3: CASSQDGGMRQPQHF
V: TRBV5-1; D: TRBD1; size: -; J: TRBJ1-1; DNA: TGCGCCAGCAGCTTGGAGGGACAGGGAGTCACTGAAGCTTTCTTT; CDR3: CASSLEGQGVTEAFF